The present TCR delta chain was sequenced within a study of γδ T cells in repeated Plasmodium falciparum infection. Study at large: Donors were malaria-exposed Malian children or age- and gender-matched Australian children.

This clone turned up a few times. The protein recorded in TCRdb matches a much larger clone and deviates from this DNA's translation at residue 5, suggesting a read error; the protein here is obtained by translating the DNA. Bulk repertoires came from Vgamma9/Vdelta2+ or Vdelta2-negative gammadelta T cells flow-sorted from PBMC. TCRdb re-processed the multiplex PCR reads via CATT. The sample has 70,000 to 95,000 delta-chain clones, over 1.3% seen once. From germline, CDR1 is GEAIGNYY and CDR2 EKD. This CDR3 has 15 residues. J gave up 1 base and V 2 bases, and 5 bases lay outside the gene matches. The sample comprised gamma-delta T cells from blood. This receptor was identified in a pool of human donors (malaria-infected and uninfected, not separated). The rearrangement links TRDV2 to TRDJ1; 8 nucleotides agree with TRDD3. The CDR3 DNA is TGTGCCTGTGACAGGGGATACCATTCCACCGATAAACTCATCTTT. This gives the protein CACDRGYHSTDKLIF.